The rows below give T cell receptor beta chains drawn from one sample of a study of OX40 agonist ivuxolimab in advanced cancers. TCRdb's table, derived via immunoSEQ multiplex PCR, lists solely in-frame clones and lacks some. The table lists about 28,000 clones, roughly 85% of them singletons, with 11% in the top ten. Here the sequenced sample was CD4+ or CD8+ T cells sorted from blood, taken in a trial of the OX40 agonist ivuxolimab. The receptors were gathered from an adult with an advanced solid tumor such as melanoma, head and neck, liver or kidney cancer. Each CDR3 is given with its conserved first and last residue. The order of the fields is V gene, D gene, clone size, J gene, CDR3 protein, CDR3 DNA. The D gene is left open where the match is weak. Rows may omit the clone size; those that give it use once, few, many or a size class.

>TRBV6-5|TRBD2|once|TRBJ2-2
CASSPSGGFRGELFF
TGTGCCAGCAGTCCTAGCGGGGGATTCCGCGGGGAGCTGTTTTTT
>TRBV19|.|once|TRBJ2-7
CASSSPRGSEQYF
TGTGCCAGTAGTAGTCCCCGGGGGAGCGAGCAGTACTTC
>TRBV6-5|.|.|TRBJ1-1
CASRYTSGTEAFF
TGTGCCAGCAGGTACACATCCGGGACAGAAGCTTTCTTT
>TRBV14|.|.|TRBJ2-7
CASSQLGLAREQYF
TGTGCCAGCAGCCAGCTAGGATTAGCGCGAGAGCAGTACTTC
>TRBV18|.|.|TRBJ1-2
CASSPNRFGGYGYTF
TGTGCCAGCTCACCCAACAGGTTCGGGGGCTATGGCTACACCTTC
>TRBV4-2|TRBD1|.|TRBJ2-5
CASSPRDRERETQYF
TGTGCCAGCAGCCCCCGGGACAGGGAGAGAGAGACCCAGTACTTC
>TRBV6-5|.|.|TRBJ2-7
CASSYSIEGGRDEQYF
TGTGCCAGCAGTTACTCGATTGAGGGGGGGCGAGACGAGCAGTACTTC
>TRBV13|.|.|TRBJ1-5
CASSPGLNQPQHF
TGTGCCAGCAGCCCCGGACTCAATCAGCCCCAGCATTTT
>TRBV9|TRBD1|medium-sized|TRBJ1-1
CASSVIPGGANTEAFF
TGTGCCAGCAGCGTAATCCCAGGGGGAGCGAACACTGAAGCTTTCTTT
>TRBV6-5|TRBD2|.|TRBJ2-7
CASSLGSGGLEQYF
TGTGCCAGCAGTTTGGGGAGCGGGGGCCTCGAGCAGTACTTC
>TRBV11-2|TRBD1|once|TRBJ2-3
CASSFPLRGQGGPDTQYF
TGTGCCAGCAGCTTCCCACTAAGGGGACAGGGCGGACCAGATACGCAGTATTTT
>TRBV7-8|TRBD1|.|TRBJ1-1
CASSPNRGREPEALF
TGTGCCAGCAGCCCAAACAGGGGGAGGGAGCCTGAAGCTCTCTTT
>TRBV11-2|.|.|TRBJ2-3
CASSLGREADTQYF
TGTGCCAGCAGCTTAGGCAGGGAGGCAGATACGCAGTATTTT
>TRBV27|TRBD1|.|TRBJ2-5
CASSRTGGAETQYF
TGTGCCAGCAGTAGGACAGGGGGCGCAGAGACCCAGTACTTC